The sample holds a few counts of the clone carrying this T cell receptor beta chain. The data derive from a study of blood T cell repertoires in COVID-19. Trimming at V came to 2 bases and at J to 8 bases, leaving 2 bases not matched to a gene. The CDR3 has 14 amino acids. Germline CDR1 reads LNHNV; CDR2 reads YYDKDF (reference sequence). Sequencing was performed with immunoSEQ multiplex PCR; in TCRdb, only in-frame clones are kept and a portion is missing. Of approximately 250,000 clones listed, approximately 88% are singletons. The sequence derives from a woman aged 40-49 years who had been exposed to COVID-19. The rearrangement uses TRBV15 and TRBJ1-3; TRBD1 aligns across 11 bases. Sequencing was carried out using PBMCs or T cells enriched from blood (not recorded which). CDR3 DNA sequence: TGTGCCACCAGCAGATGGGGACAGGGGGACACCATATATTTT. This codes for CATSRWGQGDTIYF.